The clone carrying this TCR beta chain occurred once. This specimen comes from a study of blood T cell repertoires in COVID-19. The wider study: The United States, Italy and Spain were the sources of the acute and convalescent COVID-19 samples. T cells, B-cell-depleted T cells, or PBMCs provided the cDNA or gDNA that served as material.

With 2 bases removed from V and 8 bases from J, the gap between germline ends came to 12 bases. Looked up from germline, CDR1 is MDHEN and CDR2 is SYDVKM. The CDR3 extends over 14 amino acids. Authors' processing steps: Estimation of nucleated cell counts was performed using reference gene primer amplification. Libraries were prepared by immunoSEQ multiplex PCR; TCRdb keeps only in-frame clonotypes and omits some of them. D and trimming come from the DNA, and the V and J calls and clone size come from that table. The repertoire holds under 70,000 clones, with 90% as singletons. This chain links TRBV28 with TRBJ1-4; possibly TRBD1 for D (5 bases). The sample was peripheral blood. The receptor's source is a man in his fifties or sixties with active COVID-19. The CDR3, as DNA: TGTGCCAGCAGTTTAGGACAAGGACGGGAAAAACTGTTTTTT. As protein: CASSLGQGREKLFF.